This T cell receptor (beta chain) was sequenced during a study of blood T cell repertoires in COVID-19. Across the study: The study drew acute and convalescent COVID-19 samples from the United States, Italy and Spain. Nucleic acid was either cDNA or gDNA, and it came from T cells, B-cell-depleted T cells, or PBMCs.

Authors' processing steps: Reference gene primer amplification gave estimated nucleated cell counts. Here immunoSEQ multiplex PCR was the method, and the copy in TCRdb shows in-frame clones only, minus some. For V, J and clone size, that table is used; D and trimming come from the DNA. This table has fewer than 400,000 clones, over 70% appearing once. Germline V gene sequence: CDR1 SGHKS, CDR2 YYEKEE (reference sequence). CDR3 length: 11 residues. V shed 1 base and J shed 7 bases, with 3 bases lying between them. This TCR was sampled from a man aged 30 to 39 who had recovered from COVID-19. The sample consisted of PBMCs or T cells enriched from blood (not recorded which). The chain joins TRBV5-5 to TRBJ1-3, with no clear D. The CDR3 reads CASSLRNTIYF. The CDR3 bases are TGTGCCAGCAGCTTGCGGAACACCATATATTTT.